This T cell receptor beta chain appears in the sequencing data of a study of shared clonotypes between healthy human individuals. Germline V CDR1 and CDR2: SGHTA, FQGNSA. There are 14 residues in the CDR3. V lost 1 base to trimming and J lost 1 base, with 8 bases between them. CD45RO-negative, CCR7-selected cells formed the naive CD8 fraction, which excluded terminally differentiated effector memory CD45RA+ cells. Profiling relied on immunoSEQ multiplex PCR, and the TCRdb table lists in-frame clones only, not all of them. Found here are more than 2 million clones, roughly 94% of them singletons; the top ten hold around 1.1%.

The rearrangement uses TRBV7-2 and TRBJ2-7; possible D gene TRBD2, 6 bases. The sequenced material came from naive CD8+ T cells sorted from blood. The receptor was derived from a man aged 18-30 years in good health. The CDR3 nucleotides are TGTGCCAGCAGCTTAGGACGGGGGTCCTACGAGCAGTACTTC. It is translated as CASSLGRGSYEQYF.